This paragraph reports one T cell receptor beta chain. Its antigen is currently unknown. The data belong to a study of OX40 agonist ivuxolimab in advanced cancers. The wider study: Dose-escalation subjects each had hepatocellular carcinoma, melanoma, renal cell or head and neck cancer. Overall study results and limits: More expanded clones were found, on average, in CD8+ than in CD4+ T cells.

The germline CDR1 and CDR2 sequences are GTSNPN and SVGIG (reference sequence). The CDR3 totals 11 residues. Trimming took 0 bases from V and 10 from J, leaving 9 bases between them. The sampling schedule covered blood at baseline, cycle 4 day 1, and cycle 7 day 1. Assay: immunoSEQ multiplex PCR; the TCRdb copy retains only in-frame clones and omits some. The table includes about 82,000 clones, over 65% detected once. The rearrangement uses TRBV30 and TRBJ1-1; no firm D call. The sequences come from CD4+ or CD8+ T cells sorted from blood, collected in a trial of the OX40 agonist ivuxolimab. This sequence was found in an adult with an advanced solid tumor such as melanoma, head and neck, liver or kidney cancer. CDR3 residues: CAWSVMGSAFF. The DNA for the CDR3 is TGTGCCTGGAGTGTAATGGGTTCAGCTTTCTTT.